This entry concerns a single T cell receptor (beta chain). CDR1 and CDR2 (germline): SGHTA, FQGNSA. V was clipped by 7 bases and J by 6 bases, with 15 bases between them. The CDR3 extends over 13 amino acids. This sample stems from a study of T cell repertoires in cytomegalovirus infection. Via MiXCR, TCRdb re-called the reads, giving one row per CDR3 protein. The table records 350,000 to 450,000 distinct CDR3 sequences, 15% to 20% of them present only once. The rearrangement uses TRBV7-2 and TRBJ1-2, with a possible D match to TRBD1 (5 bases). This clonotype was obtained from a human donor in good health (CMV status not recorded). Some clones in this sample may be carry-over from other donors' samples. The sequencing input was PBMCs. CDR3 region: CASTSGLADGYTF. The CDR3 nucleotides read TGTGCCAGCACTTCAGGGTTGGCGGATGGCTACACCTTC.